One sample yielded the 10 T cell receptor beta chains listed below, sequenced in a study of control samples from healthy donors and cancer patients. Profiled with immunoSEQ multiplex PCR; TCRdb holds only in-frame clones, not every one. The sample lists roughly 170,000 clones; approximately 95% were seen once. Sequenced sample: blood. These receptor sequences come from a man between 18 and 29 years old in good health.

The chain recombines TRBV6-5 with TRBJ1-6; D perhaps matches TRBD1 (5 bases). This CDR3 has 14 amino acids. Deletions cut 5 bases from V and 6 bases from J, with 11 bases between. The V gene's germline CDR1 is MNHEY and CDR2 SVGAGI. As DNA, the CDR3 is TGTGCCAGCAGTCCAGGGAAATCTAATTCACCCCTCCACTTT. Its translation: CASSPGKSNSPLHF.

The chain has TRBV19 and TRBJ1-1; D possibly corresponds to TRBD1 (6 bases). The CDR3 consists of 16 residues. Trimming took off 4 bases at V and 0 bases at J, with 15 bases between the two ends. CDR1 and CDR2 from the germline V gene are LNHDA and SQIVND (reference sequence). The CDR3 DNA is TGTGCCAGTAGTACCCTGGACAGCAGGATGAACACTGAAGCTTTCTTT. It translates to CASSTLDSRMNTEAFF.

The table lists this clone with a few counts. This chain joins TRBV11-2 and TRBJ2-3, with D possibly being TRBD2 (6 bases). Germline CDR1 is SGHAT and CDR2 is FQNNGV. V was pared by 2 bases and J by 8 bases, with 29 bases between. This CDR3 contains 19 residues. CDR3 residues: CASSLYGSGERSQIGTQYF. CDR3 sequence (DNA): TGTGCCAGCAGCTTATACGGATCGGGGGAAAGGTCACAGATCGGTACGCAGTATTTT.

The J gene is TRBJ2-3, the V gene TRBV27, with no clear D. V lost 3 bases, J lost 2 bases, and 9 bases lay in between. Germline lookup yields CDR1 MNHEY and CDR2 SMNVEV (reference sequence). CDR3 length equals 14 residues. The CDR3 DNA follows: TGTGCCAGCAGTTTTCAGGTGGCCACAGATACGCAGTATTTT. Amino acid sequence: CASSFQVATDTQYF.

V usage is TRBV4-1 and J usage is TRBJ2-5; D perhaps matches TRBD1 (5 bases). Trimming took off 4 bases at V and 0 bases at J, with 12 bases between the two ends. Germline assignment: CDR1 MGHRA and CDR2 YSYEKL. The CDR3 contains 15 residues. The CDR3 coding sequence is TGCGCCAGCAGCCGATCTACAGGCTACCAAGAGACCCAGTACTTC. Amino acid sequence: CASSRSTGYQETQYF.

The CDR3 DNA reads as TGTGCCAGCAGCCGAGGACAGGCGCGATACGAGCAGTACTTC. Translated, it gives CASSRGQARYEQYF. The chain combines TRBV3-1 (or the pseudogene TRBV3-2) with TRBJ2-7, with TRBD1 matching over 7 bases. The trim removed 4 bases at V and 4 bases at J, leaving 7 bases unmatched. The CDR3 spans 14 residues. The germline CDR1 and CDR2 sequences are LGHDT and YNNKEL (reference sequence).

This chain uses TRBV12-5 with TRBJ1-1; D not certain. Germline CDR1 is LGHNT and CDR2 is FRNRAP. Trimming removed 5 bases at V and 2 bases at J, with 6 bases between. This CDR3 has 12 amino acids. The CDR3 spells CASGPYNTEAFF. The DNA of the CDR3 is TGTGCTAGTGGTCCGTACAACACTGAAGCTTTCTTT.

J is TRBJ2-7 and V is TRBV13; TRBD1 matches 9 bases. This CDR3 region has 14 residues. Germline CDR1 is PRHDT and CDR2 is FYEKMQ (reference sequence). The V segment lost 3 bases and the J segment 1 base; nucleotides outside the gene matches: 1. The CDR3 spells CASSFGQGSYEQYF. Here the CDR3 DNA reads TGTGCCAGCAGCTTCGGACAGGGGTCCTACGAGCAGTACTTC.

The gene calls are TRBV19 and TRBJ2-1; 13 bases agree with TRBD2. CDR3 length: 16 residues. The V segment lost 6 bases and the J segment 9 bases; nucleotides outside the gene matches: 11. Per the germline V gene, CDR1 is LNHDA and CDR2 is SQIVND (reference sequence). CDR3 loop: CASSVGTSGVRGEQFF. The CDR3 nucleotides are TGTGCCAGTAGCGTGGGGACTAGCGGGGTACGAGGTGAGCAGTTCTTC.

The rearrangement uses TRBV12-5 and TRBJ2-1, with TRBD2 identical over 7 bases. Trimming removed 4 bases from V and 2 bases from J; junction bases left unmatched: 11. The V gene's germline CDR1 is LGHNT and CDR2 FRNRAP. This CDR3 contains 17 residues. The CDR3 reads CASGSPSMGGAYNEQFF. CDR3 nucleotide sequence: TGTGCTAGTGGTTCTCCTTCGATGGGGGGGGCCTACAATGAGCAGTTCTTC.